Each of the 20 T cell receptor beta chains below was sequenced from the same sample in a study of monozygotic twins with inflammatory bowel disease. TCRdb re-called the 5' RACE reads; every CDR3 protein appears as one record, without DNA. Its listing shows more than 300,000 distinct CDR3 sequences. The sample comprised blood. Receptor source: a human donor with ulcerative colitis or Crohn's disease, or a healthy co-twin of an affected twin (not recorded which).

The chain carries TRBV5-1 and TRBJ1-5; TCRdb's assignment of TRBD1 cannot be checked, as there is no DNA. This CDR3 is built from 15 residues. The germline V gene encodes CDR1 SGHRS and CDR2 YFSETQ. The CDR3: CASSLGQGGVQPQHF.

The chain uses TRBV7-2 and TRBJ2-5. This CDR3 has 14 amino acids. The germline gives CDR1 SGHTA, CDR2 FQGNSA. This CDR3 reads CASSLAGSQETQYF.

This sequence joins TRBV10-2 and TRBJ2-1; checking the TCRdb D call of TRBD2 is not possible without DNA. In germline, CDR1 is WSHSY, CDR2 SAAADI. The CDR3 totals 15 residues. The CDR3 sequence: CASSDGGGDSDEQFF.

This chain uses TRBV9 with TRBJ1-1; there is no DNA to check the TCRdb D call of TRBD1. The CDR3 runs to 16 residues. The germline CDR1 and CDR2 sequences are SGDLS and YYNGEE. The CDR3 loop reads CASSQEPLGSSTEAFF. The full variable domain, completed using reference TRBV9 and TRBJ1-1, is DSGVTQTPKHLITATGQRVTLRCSPRSGDLSVYWYQQSLDQGLQFLIQYYNGEERAKGNILERFSAQQFPDLHSELNLSSLELGDSALYFCASSQEPLGSSTEAFFGQGTRLTVV.

The chain carries TRBV5-1 and TRBJ2-7; absent DNA, TCRdb's TRBD1 call cannot be checked. CDR1 is SGHRS, CDR2 YFSETQ, per germline. CDR3 length: 13 amino acids. CDR3 loop: CASRPGTGSEQYF. Full variable domain (outside the CDR3, taken from reference TRBV5-1 and TRBJ2-7): KAGVTQTPRYLIKTRGQQVTLSCSPISGHRSVSWYQQTPGQGLQFLFEYFSETQRNKGNFPGRFSGRQFSNSRSEMNVSTLELGDSALYLCASRPGTGSEQYFGPGTRLTVT.

The chain joins TRBV25-1 to TRBJ2-5; TCRdb's D call, TRBD1, is unchecked because there is no DNA. The germline CDR1 and CDR2 sequences are MGHDK and SYGVNS. CDR3 size: 14 residues. The CDR3 protein is CASSERGWQETQYF.

This chain's CDR3 is CASSQLRLSGDTDTQYF. V is TRBV3-1 and J is TRBJ2-3; TCRdb designates TRBD2, a call that cannot be tested without DNA. This CDR3 is 17 amino acids long. In germline, CDR1 is LGHDT, CDR2 YNNKEL (reference sequence).

The chain has TRBV7-9 and TRBJ2-3; lacking DNA, the TRBD2 call made by TCRdb goes unchecked. CDR3 length: 16 residues. The germline CDR1 and CDR2 sequences are SEHNR and FQNEAQ (reference sequence). CDR3 region: CASSPKASGGPDTQYF.

The chain combines TRBV29-1 with TRBJ1-1. The V gene's germline CDR1 is SQVTM and CDR2 ANQGSEA. The CDR3 runs 13 residues. The CDR3 region is CSVGRGSNTEAFF. Filled out from reference TRBV29-1 and TRBJ1-1, the complete variable domain reads SAVISQKPSRDICQRGTSLTIQCQVDSQVTMMFWYRQQPGQSLTLIATANQGSEATYESGFVIDKFPISRPNLTFSTLTVSNMSPEDSSIYLCSVGRGSNTEAFFGQGTRLTVV.

The V and J genes are TRBV7-2 and TRBJ1-2; the TCRdb call, TRBD1, lacks DNA for checking. Germline V gives CDR1 SGHTA, CDR2 FQGNSA. There are 15 residues in the CDR3. This CDR3 reads CASSLRGAENYGYTF.

V usage is TRBV5-1 and J usage is TRBJ2-7; TCRdb reports TRBD1, a call that lacks DNA to check it against. The CDR3 consists of 15 residues. CDR1 and CDR2 from the germline V gene are SGHRS and YFSETQ. The CDR3 spells CASSERDRGPYEQYF.

The gene calls are TRBV14 and TRBJ2-7; no DNA is available, so the TRBD1 call from TCRdb remains unchecked. This CDR3 region has 16 residues. Germline values: CDR1 SGHDN, CDR2 FVKESK. CDR3 sequence: CASSQRPGTGGFEQYF. Drawing the rest from reference TRBV14 and TRBJ2-7, the complete variable domain is EAGVTQFPSHSVIEKGQTVTLRCDPISGHDNLYWYRRVMGKEIKFLLHFVKESKQDESGMPNNRFLAERTGGTYSTLKVQPAELEDSGVYFCASSQRPGTGGFEQYFGPGTRLTVT.

V and J are TRBV12-3 or TRBV12-4 and TRBJ2-3. This CDR3 spans 13 amino acids. CDR3 loop: CASSFRARDTQYF.

This chain uses TRBV29-1 with TRBJ2-7; the TCRdb D gene call, TRBD1, has no DNA to confirm it. Germline V gene sequence: CDR1 SQVTM, CDR2 ANQGSEA. The CDR3 is 15 residues long. The CDR3 reads CSVERWTKGGYEQYF.

CDR3 sequence reads: CASRLLSGTGNEQFF. The rearrangement uses TRBV6-5 and TRBJ2-1; TCRdb gives TRBD1 as the D gene, but with no DNA this cannot be confirmed. The CDR3 length is 15 residues. Germline V gene lookup returns CDR1 MNHEY and CDR2 SVGAGI.

The chain combines TRBV27 with TRBJ1-6; TCRdb's D call of TRBD1 is untestable without DNA. Looked up from germline, CDR1 is MNHEY and CDR2 is SMNVEV (reference sequence). This CDR3 spans 17 amino acids. This chain's CDR3 is CASKSRGSRRYNSPLHF.

This sequence joins TRBV4-2 and TRBJ2-3; absent DNA, TCRdb's TRBD2 call cannot be checked. There are 17 residues in the CDR3. Germline V CDR1 and CDR2: LGHNA, YNFKEQ. The CDR3: CASSQERVSEGTDTQYF.

This chain connects TRBV18 to TRBJ2-5. In germline, CDR1 is KGHSH, CDR2 LQKENI. This CDR3 comprises 14 residues. CDR3 amino acids: CASSPDASKETQYF.

The rearrangement uses TRBV29-1 and TRBJ2-7; the D call from TCRdb, TRBD1, cannot be confirmed without DNA. Germline CDR1 SQVTM, CDR2 ANQGSEA. The CDR3 spans 14 residues. The CDR3 sequence: CSALGTGGPYEQYF.

The chain couples TRBV10-2 to TRBJ2-1; TCRdb's assignment of TRBD1 cannot be checked, as there is no DNA. Germline V CDR1 and CDR2: WSHSY, SAAADI. This CDR3 is built from 15 residues. The CDR3 loop is CASSRPGQGYNEQFF.